This TCR beta chain was sequenced during a study of control samples from healthy donors and cancer patients. This table comes from immunoSEQ multiplex PCR, and its TCRdb copy is limited to in-frame clones, with some not included. The sample consists of under 70,000 clones, 88% of them appearing once. V gave up 4 bases and J gave up 3 bases, with 4 bases separating them. This CDR3 spans 12 amino acids. The V gene's germline CDR1 is SEHNR and CDR2 FQNEAQ (reference sequence). The chain combines TRBV7-9 with TRBJ2-1; no reliable D call. The receptor was derived from a man aged 45 to 65 in good health. Specimen: blood. CDR3 sequence: CASSYDYNEQFF. CDR3 in DNA: TGTGCCAGCAGCTACGACTACAATGAGCAGTTCTTC.